This T cell receptor beta chain was captured in a study of cytomegalovirus exposure and HLA in healthy donors. Overall study results and limits: Exclusion applied to some V segments, including TRBV6-2 and TRBV6-3, as they were indistinguishable. An assumption of roughly uniform sequencing depth across donors underlay the presence/absence analyses.

Germline CDR1 is SGHTA and CDR2 is FQGNSA. This CDR3 comprises 12 residues. With 6 bases removed from V and 6 bases from J, the gap between germline ends came to 11 bases. A word on this clone: Its antigen is undetermined.

PCR primers comprised 60 Vbeta and 13 Jbeta primers. Sequencing was performed with immunoSEQ multiplex PCR; in TCRdb, only in-frame clones are kept and a portion is missing. The data hold 58,000 or so clones, with roughly 73% observed a single time. The rearrangement links TRBV7-2 to TRBJ1-1; D is unresolved. Sequencing was done on a sample of PBMCs. The receptor's source is a woman in her 40s in good health and CMV-seropositive. The CDR3 DNA follows: TGTGCCAGCAGAGAATGGGCCCCTGAAGCTTTCTTT. As protein: CASREWAPEAFF.